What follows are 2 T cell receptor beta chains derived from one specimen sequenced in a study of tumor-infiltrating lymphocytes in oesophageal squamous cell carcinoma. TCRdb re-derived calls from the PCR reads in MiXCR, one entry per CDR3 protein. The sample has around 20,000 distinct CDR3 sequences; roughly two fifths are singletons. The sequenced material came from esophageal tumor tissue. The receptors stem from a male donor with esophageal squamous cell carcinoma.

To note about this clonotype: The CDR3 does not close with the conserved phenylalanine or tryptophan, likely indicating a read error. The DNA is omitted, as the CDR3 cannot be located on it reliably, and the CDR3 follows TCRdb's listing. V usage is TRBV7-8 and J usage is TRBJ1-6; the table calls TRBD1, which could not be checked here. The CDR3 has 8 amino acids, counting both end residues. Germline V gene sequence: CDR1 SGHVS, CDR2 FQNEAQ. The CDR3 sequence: CASSSGQG.

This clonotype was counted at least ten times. Here the CDR3 DNA reads TGTGCCAGCAGTGTTGGACAGGGAGGCGTCAATGAGCAGTTCTTC. This gives the protein CASSVGQGGVNEQFF. The rearrangement joins TRBV2 to TRBJ2-1, with 8 positions matching TRBD1. CDR1 and CDR2 from the germline V gene are SNHLY and FYNNEI. V lost 4 bases, J lost 6 bases, and 8 bases stayed unmatched. This CDR3 spans 15 amino acids.